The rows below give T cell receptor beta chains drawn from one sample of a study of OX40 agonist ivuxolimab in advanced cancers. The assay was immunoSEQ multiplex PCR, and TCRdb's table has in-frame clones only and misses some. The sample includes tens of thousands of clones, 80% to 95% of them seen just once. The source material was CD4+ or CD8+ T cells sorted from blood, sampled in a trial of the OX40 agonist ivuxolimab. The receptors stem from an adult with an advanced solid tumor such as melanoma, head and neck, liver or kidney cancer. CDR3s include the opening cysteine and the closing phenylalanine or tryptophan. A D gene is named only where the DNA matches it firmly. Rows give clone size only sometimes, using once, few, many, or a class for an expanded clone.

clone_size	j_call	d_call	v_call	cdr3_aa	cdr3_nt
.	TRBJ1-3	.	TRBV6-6	CASSPPDSGNTIYF	TGTGCCAGCAGCCCCCCCGACAGTGGAAACACCATATATTTT
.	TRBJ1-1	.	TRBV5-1	CASSLQMNTEAFF	TGCGCCAGCAGCTTGCAGATGAACACTGAAGCTTTCTTT
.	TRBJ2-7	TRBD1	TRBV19	CASSTRDSFSYEQYF	TGTGCCAGTAGTACTCGGGACAGTTTTTCCTACGAGCAGTACTTC
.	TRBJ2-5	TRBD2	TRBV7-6	CASSLGAGEGETQYF	TGTGCCAGCAGCTTAGGGGCGGGAGAGGGGGAGACCCAGTACTTC
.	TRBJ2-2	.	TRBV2	CASSRNRDTGELFF	TGTGCCAGCAGTCGGAATAGGGACACCGGGGAGCTGTTTTTT
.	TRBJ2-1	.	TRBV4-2	CASSQSDRDTISYNEQFF	TGTGCCAGCAGCCAATCAGACCGGGACACCATCTCCTACAATGAGCAGTTCTTC
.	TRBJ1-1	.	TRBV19	CASTGKYEAFF	TGTGCCAGTACAGGAAAGTACGAAGCTTTCTTT
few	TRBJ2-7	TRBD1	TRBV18	CASSLGQGYEQYF	TGTGCCAGCTCACTCGGACAGGGCTACGAGCAGTACTTC
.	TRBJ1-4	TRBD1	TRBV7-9	CASSKQGATNEKLFF	TGTGCCAGCAGCAAACAGGGGGCAACTAATGAAAAACTGTTTTTT
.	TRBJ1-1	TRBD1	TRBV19	CASSKRGQGRTEAFF	TGTGCCAGTAGCAAACGTGGACAGGGAAGGACTGAAGCTTTCTTT
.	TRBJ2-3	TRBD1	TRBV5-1	CASNPQGVADTQYF	TGCGCCAGCAACCCACAGGGGGTGGCAGATACGCAGTATTTT
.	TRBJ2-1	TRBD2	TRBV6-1	CASTFLADGGNEQFF	TGTGCCAGCACCTTCCTAGCGGACGGGGGCAATGAGCAGTTCTTC
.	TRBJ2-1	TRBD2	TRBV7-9	CASSSEPGLAIYEQFF	TGTGCCAGCAGCTCAGAACCGGGACTAGCGATCTATGAGCAGTTCTTC
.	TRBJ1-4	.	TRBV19	CASSVQSNEKLFF	TGTGCCAGTAGTGTACAGAGTAATGAAAAACTGTTTTTT
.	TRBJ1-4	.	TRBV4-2	CASSQDGRADEKLFF	TGTGCCAGCAGCCAAGACGGCAGGGCGGATGAAAAACTGTTTTTT
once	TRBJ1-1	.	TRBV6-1	CASSEIIRVQAFF	TGTGCCAGCAGTGAGATCATCCGGGTCCAAGCTTTCTTT
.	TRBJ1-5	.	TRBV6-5	CASGRGGNQPQHF	TGTGCCAGCGGTCGCGGGGGCAATCAGCCCCAGCATTTT
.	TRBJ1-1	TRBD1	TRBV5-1	CASSLVSGGLIMNTEAFF	TGCGCCAGCAGCTTGGTTTCAGGGGGACTGATCATGAACACTGAAGCTTTCTTT
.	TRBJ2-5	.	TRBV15	CATSRAETHIQETQYF	TGTGCCACCAGCAGAGCAGAGACTCATATTCAAGAGACCCAGTACTTC
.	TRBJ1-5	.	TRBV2	CASKVRRSALNQPQHF	TGTGCCAGCAAGGTCAGGCGGTCAGCCCTCAATCAGCCCCAGCATTTT
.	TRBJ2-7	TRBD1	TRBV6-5	CASSRPGQGEYEQYF	TGTGCCAGCAGTCGACCGGGACAGGGAGAGTACGAGCAGTACTTC
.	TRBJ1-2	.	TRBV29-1	CSVDWGSWYGYTF	TGCAGCGTTGACTGGGGGAGTTGGTATGGCTACACCTTC
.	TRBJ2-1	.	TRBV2	CASNLKPGSYNEQFF	TGTGCCAGCAACTTAAAACCCGGCTCCTACAATGAGCAGTTCTTC
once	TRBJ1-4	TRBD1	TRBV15	CATSRGTGGLNEKLFF	TGTGCCACCAGCAGAGGGACAGGGGGCTTGAATGAAAAACTGTTTTTT
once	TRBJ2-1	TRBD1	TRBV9	CASSVLGTGMSHNEQFF	TGTGCCAGCAGCGTATTAGGGACAGGGATGTCCCACAATGAGCAGTTCTTC
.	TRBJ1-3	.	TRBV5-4	CASSFPGDTIYF	TGTGCCAGCAGCTTCCCGGGGGACACCATATATTTT
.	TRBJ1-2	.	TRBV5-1	CASSLEAAYGYTF	TGCGCCAGCAGCTTGGAGGCAGCCTATGGCTACACCTTC
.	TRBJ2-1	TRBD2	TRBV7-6	CASSLNSNGGREEQFF	TGTGCCAGCAGCTTAAACTCGAATGGCGGGAGGGAAGAGCAGTTCTTC
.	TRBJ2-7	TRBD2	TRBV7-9	CASGGGRSNEQYF	TGTGCCAGTGGTGGCGGGAGGTCGAACGAGCAGTACTTC
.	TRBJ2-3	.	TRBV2	CASSGRRDTQYF	TGTGCCAGCAGTGGCCGGAGAGATACGCAGTATTTT
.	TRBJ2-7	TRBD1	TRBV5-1	CASSILQGVEQYF	TGCGCCAGCAGCATTCTACAGGGGGTCGAGCAGTACTTC
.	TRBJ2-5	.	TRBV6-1	CASSWGPQATQYF	TGTGCCAGCAGTTGGGGACCTCAAGCGACCCAGTACTTC
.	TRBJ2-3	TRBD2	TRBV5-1	CASSSAREGKDTQYF	TGCGCCAGCAGCTCAGCGCGGGAGGGTAAAGATACGCAGTATTTT
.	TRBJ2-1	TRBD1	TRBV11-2	CASSLNPQGASLNEQFF	TGTGCCAGCAGCTTAAACCCCCAGGGGGCCTCCCTCAATGAGCAGTTCTTC
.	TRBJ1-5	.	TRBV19	CASIDRSYSNQPQHF	TGTGCCAGTATTGACAGGAGTTATAGCAATCAGCCCCAGCATTTT
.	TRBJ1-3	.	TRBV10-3	CAISGGGLEGNTIYF	TGTGCCATCAGTGGAGGGGGTCTGGAAGGAAACACCATATATTTT
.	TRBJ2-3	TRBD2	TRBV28	CASSLPPPGLAGFTDTQYF	TGTGCCAGCAGTCTACCCCCCCCAGGACTAGCGGGGTTTACAGATACGCAGTATTTT
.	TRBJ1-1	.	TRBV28	CASSSVNFRIRMNTEAFF	TGTGCCAGCAGTTCAGTAAACTTCAGGATACGGATGAACACTGAAGCTTTCTTT
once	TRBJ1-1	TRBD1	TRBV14	CASSQEGGQGTWNTEAFF	TGTGCCAGCAGCCAAGAGGGGGGACAGGGGACATGGAACACTGAAGCTTTCTTT
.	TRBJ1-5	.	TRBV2	CASSDGVSNQPQHF	TGTGCCAGCAGTGACGGGGTTAGCAATCAGCCCCAGCATTTT